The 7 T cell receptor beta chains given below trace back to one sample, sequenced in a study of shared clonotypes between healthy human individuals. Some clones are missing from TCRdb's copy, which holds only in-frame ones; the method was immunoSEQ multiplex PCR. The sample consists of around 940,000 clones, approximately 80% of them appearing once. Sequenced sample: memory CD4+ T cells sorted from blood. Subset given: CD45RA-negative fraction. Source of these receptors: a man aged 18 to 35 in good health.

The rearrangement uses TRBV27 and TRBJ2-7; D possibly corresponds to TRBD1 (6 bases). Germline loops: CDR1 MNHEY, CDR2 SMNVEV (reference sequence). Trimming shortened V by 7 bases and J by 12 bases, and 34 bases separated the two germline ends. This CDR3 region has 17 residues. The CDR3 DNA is TGTGCCAGCACCTCTAGGGGGACGAACCGCGGTCCCAACCGTTGGTACTTC. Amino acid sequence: CASTSRGTNRGPNRWYF.

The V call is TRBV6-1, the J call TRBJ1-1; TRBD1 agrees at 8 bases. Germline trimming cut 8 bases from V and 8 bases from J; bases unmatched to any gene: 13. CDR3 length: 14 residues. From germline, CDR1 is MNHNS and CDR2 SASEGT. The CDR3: CASPSDRGIGEAFF. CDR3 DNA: TGTGCCAGCCCCTCAGACAGGGGAATCGGCGAAGCTTTCTTT.

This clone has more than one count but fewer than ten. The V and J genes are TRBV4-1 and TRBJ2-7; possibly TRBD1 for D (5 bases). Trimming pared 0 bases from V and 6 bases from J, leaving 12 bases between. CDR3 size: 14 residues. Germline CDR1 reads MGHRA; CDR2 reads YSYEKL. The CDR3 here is CASSQDRVRSEQYF. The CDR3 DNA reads TGCGCCAGCAGCCAAGACAGGGTCAGAAGCGAGCAGTACTTC.

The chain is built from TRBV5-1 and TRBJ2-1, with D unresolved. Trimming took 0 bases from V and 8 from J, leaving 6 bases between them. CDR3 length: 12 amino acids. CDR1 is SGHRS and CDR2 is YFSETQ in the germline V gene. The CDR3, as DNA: TGCGCCAGCAGCTTGGGGTACGATGAGCAGTTCTTC. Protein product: CASSLGYDEQFF.

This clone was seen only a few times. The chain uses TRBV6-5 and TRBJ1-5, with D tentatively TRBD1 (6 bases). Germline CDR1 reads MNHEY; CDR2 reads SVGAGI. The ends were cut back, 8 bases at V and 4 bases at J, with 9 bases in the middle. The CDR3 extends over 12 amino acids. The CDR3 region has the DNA TGTGCCAGCCACACAGGGAATCAGCCCCAGCATTTT. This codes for CASHTGNQPQHF.

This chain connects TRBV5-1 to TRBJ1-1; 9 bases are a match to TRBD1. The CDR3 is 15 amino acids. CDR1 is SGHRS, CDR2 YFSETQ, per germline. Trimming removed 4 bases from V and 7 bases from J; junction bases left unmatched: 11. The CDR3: CASSPTNVDRGEAFF. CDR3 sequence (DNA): TGCGCCAGCAGCCCAACTAATGTGGACAGGGGTGAAGCTTTCTTT.

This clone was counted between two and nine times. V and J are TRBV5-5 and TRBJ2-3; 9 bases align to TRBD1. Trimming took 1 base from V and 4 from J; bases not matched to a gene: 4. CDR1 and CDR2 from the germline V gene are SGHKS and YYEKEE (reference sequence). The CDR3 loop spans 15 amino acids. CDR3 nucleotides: TGTGCCAGCAGCTTGTCGGGACAGGGATCAGATACGCAGTATTTT. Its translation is CASSLSGQGSDTQYF.